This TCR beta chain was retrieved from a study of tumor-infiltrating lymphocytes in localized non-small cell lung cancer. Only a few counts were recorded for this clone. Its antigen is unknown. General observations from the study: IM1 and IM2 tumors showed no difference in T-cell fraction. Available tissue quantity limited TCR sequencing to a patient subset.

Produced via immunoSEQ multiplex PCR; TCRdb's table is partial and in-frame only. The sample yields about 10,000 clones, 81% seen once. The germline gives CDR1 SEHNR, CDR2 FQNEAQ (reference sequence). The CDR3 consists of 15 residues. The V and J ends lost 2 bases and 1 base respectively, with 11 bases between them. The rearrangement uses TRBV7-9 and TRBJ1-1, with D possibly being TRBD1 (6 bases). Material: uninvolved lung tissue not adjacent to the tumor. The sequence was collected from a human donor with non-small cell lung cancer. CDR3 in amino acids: CASSLQGQSNTEAFF. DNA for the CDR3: TGTGCCAGCAGCTTACAAGGACAGTCGAACACTGAAGCTTTCTTT.